The T cell receptor (beta chain) under discussion was sequenced for a study of blood T cell repertoires in COVID-19. Looking at the study overall: Samples representing acute and convalescent COVID-19 were sourced from the United States, Italy and Spain.

Authors' data handling: It was from reference gene primer amplification that nucleated cell counts were estimated. Clones were read by immunoSEQ multiplex PCR, and TCRdb kept only the in-frame ones, dropping some. That table furnishes V, J and clone size, whereas the DNA furnished D and trimming. The sample has approximately 200,000 clones, 70% to 90% seen once. Germline V CDR1 and CDR2: MNHEY, SMNVEV (reference sequence). Trimming pared 6 bases from V and 4 bases from J, leaving 7 bases between. This CDR3 region has 12 residues. Sequenced sample: peripheral blood. This sequence originates from a man aged 45-65 years who had recovered from COVID-19. The rearrangement uses TRBV27 and TRBJ1-5; D unresolved. The CDR3 loop reads CASSDGNQPQHF. CDR3 DNA: TGTGCCAGCAGCGACGGGAATCAGCCCCAGCATTTT.